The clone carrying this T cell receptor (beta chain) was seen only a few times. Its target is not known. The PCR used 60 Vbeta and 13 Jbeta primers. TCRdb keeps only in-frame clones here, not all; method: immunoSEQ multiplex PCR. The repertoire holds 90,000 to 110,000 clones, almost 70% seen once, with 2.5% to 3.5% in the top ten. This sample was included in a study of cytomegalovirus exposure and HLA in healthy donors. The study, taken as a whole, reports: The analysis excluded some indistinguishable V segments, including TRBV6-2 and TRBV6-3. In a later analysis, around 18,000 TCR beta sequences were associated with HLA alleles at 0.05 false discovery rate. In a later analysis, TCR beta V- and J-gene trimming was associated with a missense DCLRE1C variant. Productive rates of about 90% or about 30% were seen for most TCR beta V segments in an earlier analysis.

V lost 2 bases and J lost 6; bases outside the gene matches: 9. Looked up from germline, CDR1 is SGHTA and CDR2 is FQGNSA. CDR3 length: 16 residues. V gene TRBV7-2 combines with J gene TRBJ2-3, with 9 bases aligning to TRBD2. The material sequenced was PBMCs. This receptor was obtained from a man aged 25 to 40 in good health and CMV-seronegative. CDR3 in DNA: TGTGCCAGCAGCTTAAGGCCTGCGGGAGGGACGGATACGCAGTATTTT. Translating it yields CASSLRPAGGTDTQYF.